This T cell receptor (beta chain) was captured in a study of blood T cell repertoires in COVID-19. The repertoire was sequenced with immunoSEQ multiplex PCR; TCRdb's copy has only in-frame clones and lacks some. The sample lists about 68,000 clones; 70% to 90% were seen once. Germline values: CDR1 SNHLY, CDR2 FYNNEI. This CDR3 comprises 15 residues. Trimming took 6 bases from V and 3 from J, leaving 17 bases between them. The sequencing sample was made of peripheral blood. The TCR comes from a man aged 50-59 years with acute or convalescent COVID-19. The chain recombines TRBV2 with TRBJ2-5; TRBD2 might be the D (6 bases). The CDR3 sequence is CASRAGRAVKETQYF. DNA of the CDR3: TGTGCCAGCAGGGCGGGACGGGCCGTTAAAGAGACCCAGTACTTC.